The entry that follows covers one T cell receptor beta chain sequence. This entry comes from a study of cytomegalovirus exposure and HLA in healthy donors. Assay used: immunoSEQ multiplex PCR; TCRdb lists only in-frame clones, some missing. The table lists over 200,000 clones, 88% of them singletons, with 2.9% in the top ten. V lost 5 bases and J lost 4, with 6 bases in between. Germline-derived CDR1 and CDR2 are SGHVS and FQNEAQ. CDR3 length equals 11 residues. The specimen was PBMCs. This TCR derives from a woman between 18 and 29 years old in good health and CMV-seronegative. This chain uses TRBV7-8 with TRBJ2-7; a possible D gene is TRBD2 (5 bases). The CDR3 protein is CASSTSYEQYF. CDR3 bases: TGTGCCAGCAGCACTAGTTACGAGCAGTACTTC.